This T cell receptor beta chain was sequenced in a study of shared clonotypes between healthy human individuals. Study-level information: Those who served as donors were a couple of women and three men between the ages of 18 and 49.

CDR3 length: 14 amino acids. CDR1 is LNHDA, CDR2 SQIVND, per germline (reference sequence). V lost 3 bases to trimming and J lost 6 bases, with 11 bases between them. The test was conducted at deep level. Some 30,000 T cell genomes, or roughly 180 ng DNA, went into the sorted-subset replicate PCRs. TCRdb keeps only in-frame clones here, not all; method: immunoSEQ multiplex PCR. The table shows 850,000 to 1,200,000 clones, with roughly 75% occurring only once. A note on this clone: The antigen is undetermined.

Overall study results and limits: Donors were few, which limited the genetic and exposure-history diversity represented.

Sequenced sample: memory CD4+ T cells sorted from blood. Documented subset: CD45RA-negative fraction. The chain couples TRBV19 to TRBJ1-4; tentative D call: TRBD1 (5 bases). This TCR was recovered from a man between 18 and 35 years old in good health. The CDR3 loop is CASSMSGLDEKLFF. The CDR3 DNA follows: TGTGCCAGTAGTATGTCAGGGTTAGATGAAAAACTGTTTTTT. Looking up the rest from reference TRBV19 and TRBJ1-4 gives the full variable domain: DGGITQSPKYLFRKEGQNVTLSCEQNLNHDAMYWYRQDPGQGLRLIYYSQIVNDFQKGDIAEGYSVSREKKESFPLTVTSAQKNPTAFYLCASSMSGLDEKLFFGSGTQLSVL.